Listed below are T cell receptor beta chains from one sample, sequenced in a study of PD-1 blockade in classical Hodgkin lymphoma. Measured with immunoSEQ multiplex PCR; TCRdb has only the in-frame clones, and not every one. The table lists about 25,000 clones, around 80% of them singletons. The sample was peripheral blood mononuclear cells (PBMCs), taken before the second cycle of nivolumab. The receptors shown here come from a human donor with classical Hodgkin lymphoma. The CDR3 runs from the conserved cysteine through the conserved F or W. The D gene is left open where the match is weak. Not every row has a clone size; where given, it reads once, few, many or a size class.

d_call	cdr3_length	v_call	clone_size	j_call	cdr3_nt	cdr3_aa
TRBD1	14	TRBV2	NA	TRBJ1-5	TGTGCCAGCAGTGGGACAGGGGAGGATCAGCCCCAGCATTTT	CASSGTGEDQPQHF
TRBD2	17	TRBV7-8	NA	TRBJ2-1	TGTGCCAGCAGCTTATGGACTAGCGGGGACTCCTACAATGAGCAGTTCTTC	CASSLWTSGDSYNEQFF
NA	14	TRBV2	few	TRBJ2-7	TGTGCCAGCAGTGATTTGGGGGCCCAGGGTGAGCAGTACTTC	CASSDLGAQGEQYF
NA	13	TRBV6-1	NA	TRBJ2-7	TGTGCCAGCAGTGAAGGGAGCCCCTACGAGCAGTACTTC	CASSEGSPYEQYF
NA	11	TRBV2	NA	TRBJ2-5	TGTGCCAGCGCACCCGGGGAGACCCAGTACTTC	CASAPGETQYF
NA	14	TRBV4-3	few	TRBJ1-2	TGCGCCAGCAGCCAAGATCGGACCCCGGGTGGCTACACCTTC	CASSQDRTPGGYTF
NA	13	TRBV19	NA	TRBJ2-7	TGTGCCAGCAAACACGGGCCAACCTACGAGCAGTACTTC	CASKHGPTYEQYF
NA	14	TRBV6-1	NA	TRBJ2-7	TGTGCCAGCAGTGAGACACCCGACGGGAAAGAGCAGTACTTC	CASSETPDGKEQYF
TRBD2	15	TRBV6-5	NA	TRBJ2-2	TGTGCCAGTTCGGGACTAGCGGCCCTCACCGGGGAGCTGTTTTTT	CASSGLAALTGELFF
TRBD2	15	TRBV6-5	NA	TRBJ2-1	TGTGCCAGCAGTTTTCGGGCTAGCGGACACAATGAGCAGTTCTTC	CASSFRASGHNEQFF
TRBD1	12	TRBV2	NA	TRBJ2-1	TGTGCCAGCAGTCGGGACAGGGGTAAGCAGTTCTTC	CASSRDRGKQFF
NA	15	TRBV16	NA	TRBJ1-2	TGTGCCAGCAGCCAGGGAACCGGCCTAAGGTATGGCTACACCTTC	CASSQGTGLRYGYTF
TRBD2	17	TRBV4-3	NA	TRBJ2-1	TGCGCCAGCAGCCACGACTATAGCGGGACGGGCCGTGGAGAGCAGTTCTTC	CASSHDYSGTGRGEQFF
NA	12	TRBV5-1	NA	TRBJ2-7	TGCGCCAGCAGCTTGGGCCAGCGCGAGCAGTACTTC	CASSLGQREQYF
NA	12	TRBV2	NA	TRBJ1-1	TGTGCCAGCAGTGTTATGTACACTGAAGCTTTCTTT	CASSVMYTEAFF
NA	12	TRBV2	NA	TRBJ2-1	TGTGCCAGCAGTAAGAGATACAATGAGCAGTTCTTC	CASSKRYNEQFF
TRBD1	15	TRBV7-2	NA	TRBJ2-7	TGTGCCAGCAGCCCGGGACAGGGGGCCGCCTACGAGCAGTACTTC	CASSPGQGAAYEQYF
NA	13	TRBV6-1	few	TRBJ1-2	TGTGCCAGCAGTACGGCCAGGGGCTATGGCTACACCTTC	CASSTARGYGYTF
NA	15	TRBV23-1	few	TRBJ2-4	TGCGCCAGCAGTCCCCCCTGGGATCCCAAAAACATTCAGTACTTC	CASSPPWDPKNIQYF
NA	15	TRBV19	NA	TRBJ2-7	TGTGCCAGTAGTTTAATGCCGGGACTTCACTACGAGCAGTACTTC	CASSLMPGLHYEQYF
NA	12	TRBV5-1	NA	TRBJ2-2	TGCGCCAGCAGCTTGGACTCCGGGGAGCTGTTTTTT	CASSLDSGELFF
NA	16	TRBV18	NA	TRBJ2-1	TGTGCCAGCTCACCACCGCAGAAGAGCTCCTACAATGAGCAGTTCTTC	CASSPPQKSSYNEQFF
NA	17	TRBV18	NA	TRBJ1-4	TGTGCCAGCTCACCACCAAAGGGGTACGCCTTTAATGAAAAACTGTTTTTT	CASSPPKGYAFNEKLFF
NA	15	TRBV27	NA	TRBJ1-2	TGTGCCAGCAGTCCCCTCAGGCGGGTAGGGGATGGCTACACCTTC	CASSPLRRVGDGYTF
TRBD2	17	TRBV4-1	NA	TRBJ2-7	TGCGCCAGCAGCCAAGAGGGTCCGGGACTAGCGGTCTACGAGCAGTACTTC	CASSQEGPGLAVYEQYF
TRBD2	15	TRBV27	NA	TRBJ2-3	TGTGCCAGCAGTTCCATAGCGGGAGGAACAGATACGCAGTATTTT	CASSSIAGGTDTQYF
TRBD2	13	TRBV6-6	NA	TRBJ2-1	TGTGCCAGCAGTCTAGCGGGAGGATCCGAGCAGTTCTTC	CASSLAGGSEQFF
NA	16	TRBV1	few	TRBJ2-7	TGCACCAGCAGCCAAGATAAAGGTTGGGTAGGCTACGAGCAGTACTTC	CTSSQDKGWVGYEQYF
TRBD1	14	TRBV18	NA	TRBJ2-7	TGTGCCAGCTCCTCGGGACAGGGATCCTACGAGCAGTACTTC	CASSSGQGSYEQYF
TRBD2	15	TRBV6-5	once	TRBJ2-1	TGTGCCAGCAGGGCGCCGGGACTAGCAACGAATGAGCAGTTCTTC	CASRAPGLATNEQFF
NA	17	TRBV21-1	few	TRBJ2-2	TGTGCCAGTAGCGGTAGGGGAAGAGACTCGAACACCGGGGAGCTGTTTTTT	CASSGRGRDSNTGELFF
NA	12	TRBV5-1	NA	TRBJ2-7	TGCGCCAGCAGCAACAGATGGTACGAGCAGTACTTC	CASSNRWYEQYF
NA	15	TRBV7-2	NA	TRBJ2-1	TGTGCCAGCAGCTTAAGTTCAAGCTCCTACAATGAGCAGTTCTTC	CASSLSSSSYNEQFF
NA	12	TRBV11-2	few	TRBJ2-7	TGTGCCAGCAGCTTTAAGGCCTACGAGCAGTACTTC	CASSFKAYEQYF
NA	13	TRBV7-8	medium-sized	TRBJ1-1	TGTGCCAGCAGCTTATCCAGAGGGACTGAAGCTTTCTTT	CASSLSRGTEAFF
NA	14	TRBV15	NA	TRBJ1-1	TGTGCCACCAGCAGGGACAGATGGAACACTGAAGCTTTCTTT	CATSRDRWNTEAFF
NA	19	TRBV18	NA	TRBJ1-1	TGTGCCAGCAGCTCAAGGGTGACGGGGGGCCCCGGCGGGGGCACTGAAGCTTTCTTT	CASSSRVTGGPGGGTEAFF